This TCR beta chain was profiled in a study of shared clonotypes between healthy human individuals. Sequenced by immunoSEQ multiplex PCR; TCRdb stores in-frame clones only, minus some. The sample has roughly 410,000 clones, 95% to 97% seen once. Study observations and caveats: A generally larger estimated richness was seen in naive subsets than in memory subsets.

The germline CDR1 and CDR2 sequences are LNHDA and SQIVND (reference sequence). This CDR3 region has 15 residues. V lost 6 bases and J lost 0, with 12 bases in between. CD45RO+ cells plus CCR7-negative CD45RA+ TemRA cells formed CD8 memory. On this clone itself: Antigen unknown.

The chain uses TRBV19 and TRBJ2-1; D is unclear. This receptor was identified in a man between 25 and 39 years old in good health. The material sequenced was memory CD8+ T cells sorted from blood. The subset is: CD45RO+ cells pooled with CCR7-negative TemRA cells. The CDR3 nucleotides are TGTGCCAGTAGCAGGCCCATTAGCTCCTACAATGAGCAGTTCTTC. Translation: CASSRPISSYNEQFF.